The 9 T cell receptor beta chains reported below all come from one sample, sequenced in a study of human T cells and chemical hapten exposure (dated by TCRdb to the early 2020s). Explained via the paper, the time point label denotes: patch test 1, 2 weeks after DPC sensitization. The sample's treatment or condition label, in plain terms: therapeutic diphenylcyclopropenone sensitization with weekly scalp DPC. Libraries were constructed by RACE. The instrument was a NextSeq 500. In TCRdb, the public reads were trimmed at Q25 with fastp and aligned with MiXCR, with productive beta chains retained. A single entry per CDR3 protein holds the most common genes and DNA from its merged rows. Counted in this sample were 300,000 to 400,000 distinct CDR3 sequences; under 8% of them appeared once. The ten largest clones take up approximately 8% of the sample. Specimen: whole blood, collected in connection with sensitization to the hapten diphenylcyclopropenone (DPC). These TCRs come from a woman younger than 30 with alopecia areata. Some clones in this sample may be carry-over from other donors' samples.

This clonotype appeared a few times. The V and J genes are TRBV2 and TRBJ2-6; 7 bases line up with TRBD1. CDR1 and CDR2 (germline): SNHLY, FYNNEI. The CDR3 spans 16 residues. The V and J ends lost 7 bases and 0 bases, in that order; junction bases with no gene match: 6. Here the CDR3 reads CASKGTAVSGANVLTF. In DNA, the CDR3 is TGTGCCAGCAAGGGGACAGCTGTCTCTGGGGCCAACGTCCTGACTTTC.

The rearrangement links TRBV12-3 or TRBV12-4 to TRBJ2-3; TRBD2 matches at 9 bases. With V trimmed by 1 base and J by 5 bases, 4 bases remained unmatched. This CDR3 comprises 15 residues. In nucleotides, the CDR3 is TGTGCCAGCAGTTTAGTTAGCGGGGGTGGAGATACGCAGTATTTT. The encoded protein is CASSLVSGGGDTQYF.

This clonotype was observed a handful of times. The chain uses TRBV6-2 or TRBV6-3 and TRBJ2-1; D possibly corresponds to TRBD1 (6 bases). V lost 5 bases and J lost 4, with 12 bases in between. Germline CDR1 is MNHEY and CDR2 is SVGEGT. The CDR3 has 14 residues. The CDR3 DNA reads as TGTGCCAGCAGTCAGGGGAGCTTTTACAATGAGCAGTTCTTC. Its translation is CASSQGSFYNEQFF.

In this sample, this clonotype turned up many times. The chain employs TRBV7-9 and TRBJ2-3, with TRBD1 matching over 9 bases. The V segment lost 5 bases and the J segment 1 base; nucleotides outside the gene matches: 7. In germline, CDR1 is SEHNR, CDR2 FQNEAQ (reference sequence). The CDR3 runs to 16 residues. The CDR3 region has the DNA TGTGCCAGCAGCCTACAGGGGGCGGTGGGCACAGATACGCAGTATTTT. Encoded protein: CASSLQGAVGTDTQYF.

This clonotype occurred many times. CDR3 protein: CASSSAPSYEQYF. The CDR3 coding sequence is TGTGCCAGCAGTTCCGCCCCGTCCTACGAGCAGTACTTC. The chain combines TRBV28 with TRBJ2-7, with D unclear. V gave up 4 bases and J gave up 1 base, with 8 bases separating them. CDR1 and CDR2 from the germline V gene are MDHEN and SYDVKM. The CDR3 consists of 13 residues.

Ten or more counts support this clonotype. The chain uses TRBV5-1 and TRBJ2-1; TRBD1 matches at 8 bases. CDR3 size: 17 residues. Germline-derived CDR1 and CDR2 are SGHRS and YFSETQ. V lost 3 bases, J lost 5 bases, and 13 bases stayed unmatched. The DNA for the CDR3 is TGCGCCAGCAGCTCCAATGGGCCAGGGGGCGGTCACAATGAGCAGTTCTTC. Translated: CASSSNGPGGGHNEQFF.

At least ten counts were recorded for this clonotype. The chain joins TRBV6-6 to TRBJ2-7, with D unclear. This CDR3 is built from 15 residues. V was shortened by 0 bases and J by 3 bases, with 12 bases between the two germline ends. Germline V gene data show CDR1 as MNHNY and CDR2 as SVGAGI (reference sequence). Here the CDR3 reads CASSYSGTSVYEQYF. CDR3 sequence (DNA): TGTGCCAGCAGTTACTCCGGTACATCGGTCTACGAGCAGTACTTC.

In this sample, this clonotype turned up a few times. The chain uses TRBV28 and TRBJ1-2; 9 nucleotides align to TRBD1. Germline loops: CDR1 MDHEN, CDR2 SYDVKM. The CDR3 is made up of 14 amino acids. V trimming: 5 bases; J trimming: 7 bases; junction bases outside the gene matches: 8. DNA of the CDR3: TGTGCCAGCAGTCGATCACAGGGGGCGCTTGGCTACACCTTC. This gives the protein CASSRSQGALGYTF.

The chain links TRBV6-5 to TRBJ1-1; 11 bases agree with TRBD1. This CDR3 has 15 amino acids. Losses at the gene ends were 5 bases for V and 4 bases for J; bases not matched to a gene: 6. Germline CDR1 MNHEY, CDR2 SVGAGI. The CDR3 DNA reads TGTGCCAGCAGTCGGACAGGGGGCAGTGGCACTGAAGCTTTCTTT. This codes for CASSRTGGSGTEAFF.